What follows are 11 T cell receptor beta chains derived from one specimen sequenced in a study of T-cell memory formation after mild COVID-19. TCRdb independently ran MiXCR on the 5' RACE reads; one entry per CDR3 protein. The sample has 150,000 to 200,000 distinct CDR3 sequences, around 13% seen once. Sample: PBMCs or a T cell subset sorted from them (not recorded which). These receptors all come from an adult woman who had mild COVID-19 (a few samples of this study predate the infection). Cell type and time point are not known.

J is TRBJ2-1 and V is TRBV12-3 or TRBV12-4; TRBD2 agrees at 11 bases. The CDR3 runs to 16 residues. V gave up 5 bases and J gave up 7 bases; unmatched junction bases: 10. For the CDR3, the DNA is TGTGCCAGCAGTCCCCGTGATAGCGGGAGGGTAAATGAGCAGTTCTTC. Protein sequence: CASSPRDSGRVNEQFF.

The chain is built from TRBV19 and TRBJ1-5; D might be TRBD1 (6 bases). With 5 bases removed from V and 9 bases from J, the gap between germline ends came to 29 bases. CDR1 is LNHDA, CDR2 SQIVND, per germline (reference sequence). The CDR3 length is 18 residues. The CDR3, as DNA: TGTGCCAGTAGTGTCTCTCCCCCCACCGGGACAATCTTTGGGCCCCAGCATTTT. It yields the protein CASSVSPPTGTIFGPQHF.

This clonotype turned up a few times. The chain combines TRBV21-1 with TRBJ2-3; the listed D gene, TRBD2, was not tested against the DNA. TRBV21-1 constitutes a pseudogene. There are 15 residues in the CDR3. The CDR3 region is CASSQRLADTDTQYF. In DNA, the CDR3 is TGTGCCAGCAGCCAAAGACTAGCGGACACAGATACGCAGTATTTT.

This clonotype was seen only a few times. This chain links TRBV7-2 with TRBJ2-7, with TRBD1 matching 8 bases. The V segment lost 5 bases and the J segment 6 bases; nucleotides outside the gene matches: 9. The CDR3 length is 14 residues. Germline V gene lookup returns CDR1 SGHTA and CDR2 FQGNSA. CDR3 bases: TGTGCCAGCAGCCCCGGGACAGGTCGCGTCGAGCAGTACTTC. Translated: CASSPGTGRVEQYF.

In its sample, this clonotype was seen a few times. The CDR3 spells CSAQPGWTKNIQYF. The CDR3 DNA follows: TGCAGCGCCCAACCAGGGTGGACCAAAAACATTCAGTACTTC. The chain uses TRBV29-1 and TRBJ2-4; maybe TRBD1 (5 bases). The V end lost 7 bases, the J end lost 2 bases, and 15 bases lay between the germline ends. This CDR3 contains 14 residues. Germline assignment: CDR1 SQVTM and CDR2 ANQGSEA.

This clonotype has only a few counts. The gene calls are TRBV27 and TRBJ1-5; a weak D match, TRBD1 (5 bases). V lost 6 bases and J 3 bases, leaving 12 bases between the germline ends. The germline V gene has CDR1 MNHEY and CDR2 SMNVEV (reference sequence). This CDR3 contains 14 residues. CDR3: CASSDRDDNQPQHF. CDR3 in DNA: TGTGCCAGCAGCGACCGGGACGACAATCAGCCCCAGCATTTT.

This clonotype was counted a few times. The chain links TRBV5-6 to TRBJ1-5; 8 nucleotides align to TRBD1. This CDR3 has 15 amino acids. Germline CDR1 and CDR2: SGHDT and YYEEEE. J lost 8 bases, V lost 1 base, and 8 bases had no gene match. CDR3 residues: CASSLYTGQVKPQHF. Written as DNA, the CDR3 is TGTGCCAGCAGCTTGTACACGGGACAGGTGAAGCCCCAGCATTTT.

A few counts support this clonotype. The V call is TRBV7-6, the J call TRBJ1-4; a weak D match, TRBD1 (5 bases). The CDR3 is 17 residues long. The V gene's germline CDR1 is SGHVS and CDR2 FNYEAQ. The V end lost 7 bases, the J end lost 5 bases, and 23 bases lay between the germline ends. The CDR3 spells CASTPLTPRGGNEKLFF. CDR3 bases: TGTGCCAGCACCCCCCTGACCCCACGGGGGGGGAATGAAAAACTGTTTTTT.

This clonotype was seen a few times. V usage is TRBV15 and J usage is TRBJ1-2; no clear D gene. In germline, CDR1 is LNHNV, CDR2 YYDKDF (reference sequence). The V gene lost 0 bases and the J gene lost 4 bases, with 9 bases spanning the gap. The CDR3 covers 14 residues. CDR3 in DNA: TGTGCCACCAGCAGAGATAGCTCATCCTATGGCTACACCTTC. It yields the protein CATSRDSSSYGYTF.

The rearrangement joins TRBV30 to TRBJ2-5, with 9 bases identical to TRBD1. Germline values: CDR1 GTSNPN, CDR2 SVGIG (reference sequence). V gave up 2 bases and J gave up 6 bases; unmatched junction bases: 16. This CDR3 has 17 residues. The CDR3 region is CAWSFHQPGQGAKTQYF. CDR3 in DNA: TGTGCCTGGAGTTTCCACCAACCGGGACAGGGTGCGAAGACCCAGTACTTC. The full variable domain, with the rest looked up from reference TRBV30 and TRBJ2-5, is SQTIHQWPATLVQPVGSPLSLECTVEGTSNPNLYWYRQAAGRGLQLLFYSVGIGQISSEVPQNLSASRPQDRQFILSSKKLLLSDSGFYLCAWSFHQPGQGAKTQYFGPGTRLLVL.

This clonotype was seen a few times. The CDR3 loop reads CASSPQGASYEQYF. The CDR3 DNA sequence: TGCGCCAGCAGCCCACAGGGGGCGTCTTACGAGCAGTACTTC. The chain carries TRBV4-1 and TRBJ2-7; 9 positions match TRBD1. Germline loops: CDR1 MGHRA, CDR2 YSYEKL. The CDR3 consists of 14 residues. The ends lost 4 bases at V and 4 bases at J; junction bases unmatched: 5.